Presented here are 22 T cell receptor beta chains from one specimen sequenced in a study of blood T cell repertoires in COVID-19 (dated by TCRdb to 2018 to 2021). Library construction relied on the immunoSEQ multiplex PCR assay. Here the immuneACCESS table is served through TCRdb, limited to in-frame sequences with V and J called. Missing clones are a known gap in these copies; in checked studies unresolved V genes cover under half, and the rest lacks a known reason. This sample has some 200,000 clones in its table, and around 90% of those were observed once. The ten biggest clones cover approximately 0.56% of the sample. The sample comprised peripheral blood. The receptors derive from a man in his fifties with acute or convalescent COVID-19.

The rearrangement joins TRBV28 to TRBJ1-2; possibly TRBD1 for D (5 bases). The ends were cut back, 3 bases at V and 4 bases at J, with 9 bases in the middle. The CDR3 runs to 13 residues. The V gene's germline CDR1 is MDHEN and CDR2 SYDVKM. The DNA for the CDR3 is TGTGCCAGCAGTTTGGGACTTTTCTATGGCTACACCTTC. This translates into CASSLGLFYGYTF.

V is TRBV19 and J is TRBJ2-5; the match to TRBD2 covers 13 bases. The V gene end was trimmed by 5 bases and the J gene end by 1 base; junction bases not matched to a gene: 10. Germline loops: CDR1 LNHDA, CDR2 SQIVND (reference sequence). The CDR3 length is 18 residues. The CDR3 sequence: CASSSRARLAGGQETQYF. The CDR3 DNA is TGTGCCAGTAGTTCCCGAGCCAGACTAGCGGGGGGCCAAGAGACCCAGTACTTC.

The chain recombines TRBV27 with TRBJ2-1, with 11 bases lining up with TRBD2. Germline V gene lookup returns CDR1 MNHEY and CDR2 SMNVEV (reference sequence). The CDR3 is 16 amino acids. J was trimmed by 0 bases and V by 3 bases; bases with no gene match: 1. CDR3 sequence: CASSLTSGNSYNEQFF. CDR3 bases: TGTGCCAGCAGTTTGACTAGCGGGAACTCCTACAATGAGCAGTTCTTC.

The J gene is TRBJ1-6, the V gene TRBV5-1, with a tentative D call TRBD1 (6 bases). The CDR3 has 15 residues. Trimming left V 4 bases short and J 7 bases short, with 15 bases between. The germline CDR1 and CDR2 sequences are SGHRS and YFSETQ. The CDR3 bases are TGCGCCAGCAGCCCCGGTACAGGGACAAATTCACCCCTCCACTTT. Its protein product is CASSPGTGTNSPLHF.

The chain is built from TRBV28 and TRBJ1-2; D may be TRBD1 (5 bases). Germline CDR1 MDHEN, CDR2 SYDVKM. This CDR3 is 13 amino acids long. With 4 bases removed from V and 6 bases from J, the gap between germline ends came to 12 bases. CDR3 region: CASSSGLLNGYTF. CDR3 nucleotides: TGTGCCAGCAGTTCGGGACTTCTGAATGGCTACACCTTC.

The chain carries TRBV19 and TRBJ2-7; D remains unclear. Germline lookup yields CDR1 LNHDA and CDR2 SQIVND (reference sequence). This CDR3 contains 17 residues. Trimming took off 1 base at V and 2 bases at J, with 18 bases between the two ends. CDR3 loop: CASSIASAVVPPYEQYF. CDR3 nucleotide sequence: TGTGCCAGTAGTATAGCCTCGGCGGTGGTCCCCCCCTACGAGCAGTACTTC. Drawing the rest from reference TRBV19 and TRBJ2-7, the complete variable domain is DGGITQSPKYLFRKEGQNVTLSCEQNLNHDAMYWYRQDPGQGLRLIYYSQIVNDFQKGDIAEGYSVSREKKESFPLTVTSAQKNPTAFYLCASSIASAVVPPYEQYFGPGTRLTVT.

The rearrangement joins TRBV5-1 to TRBJ1-6; 12 bases are shared with TRBD1. V gave up 0 bases and J gave up 6 bases; unmatched junction bases: 4. This CDR3 is built from 17 residues. Per germline, CDR1 SGHRS and CDR2 YFSETQ. CDR3 region: CASSLVGQGAGNSPLHF. DNA for the CDR3: TGCGCCAGCAGCTTGGTGGGACAGGGGGCGGGTAATTCACCCCTCCACTTT.

The chain links TRBV19 to TRBJ2-3; TRBD2 agrees at 7 bases. V lost 2 bases to trimming and J lost 0 bases; unmatched junction nucleotides: 5. Germline V gene lookup returns CDR1 LNHDA and CDR2 SQIVND (reference sequence). The CDR3 extends over 16 amino acids. This CDR3 reads CASSILAVTSTDTQYF. CDR3 DNA sequence: TGTGCCAGTAGTATACTAGCGGTTACTAGCACAGATACGCAGTATTTT.

This rearrangement joins TRBV28 to TRBJ1-1; D is undetermined. The V gene lost 2 bases and the J gene lost 10 bases, with 17 bases spanning the gap. Germline lookup yields CDR1 MDHEN and CDR2 SYDVKM. The CDR3 extends over 14 amino acids. CDR3 residues: CASSLGQPSGTAFF. CDR3 DNA sequence: TGTGCCAGCAGTTTAGGCCAGCCCTCAGGAACAGCTTTCTTT.

The rearrangement joins TRBV4-1 to TRBJ2-1; D not certain. Germline V gives CDR1 MGHRA, CDR2 YSYEKL. This CDR3 has 16 amino acids. V was clipped by 4 bases and J by 0 bases, with 13 bases between them. The CDR3 spells CASSPNYDFSYNEQFF. Here the CDR3 DNA reads TGCGCCAGCAGCCCAAACTACGACTTCTCCTACAATGAGCAGTTCTTC.

This clone was found a few times. This chain uses TRBV28 with TRBJ1-1; the D is unclear. This CDR3 spans 14 amino acids. V lost 3 bases and J lost 1, with 9 bases in between. The germline CDR1 and CDR2 sequences are MDHEN and SYDVKM. DNA of the CDR3: TGTGCCAGCAGTTTTCTTAGCTCGAACACTGAAGCTTTCTTT. Amino acids: CASSFLSSNTEAFF. Full variable domain (remainder filled in from reference TRBV28 and TRBJ1-1): DVKVTQSSRYLVKRTGEKVFLECVQDMDHENMFWYRQDPGLGLRLIYFSYDVKMKEKGDIPEGYSVSREKKERFSLILESASTNQTSMYLCASSFLSSNTEAFFGQGTRLTVV.

The chain has TRBV6-5 and TRBJ1-2; 10 bases line up with TRBD1. The CDR3 totals 15 residues. V was pared by 6 bases and J by 7 bases, with 11 bases of the junction left unmatched. Per the germline V gene, CDR1 is MNHEY and CDR2 is SVGAGI. This CDR3 reads CASRYRQGAQFGYTF. CDR3 nucleotide sequence: TGTGCCAGCAGATACCGACAGGGGGCCCAGTTTGGCTACACCTTC.

The chain carries TRBV28 and TRBJ1-2, with a possible D match to TRBD1 (5 bases). Germline-derived CDR1 and CDR2 are MDHEN and SYDVKM. V lost 1 base to trimming and J lost 2 bases, with 11 bases between them. This CDR3 spans 15 amino acids. CDR3 DNA sequence: TGTGCCAGCAGTTTATCGTCCTCAGGGAACTATGGCTACACCTTC. Its translation is CASSLSSSGNYGYTF.

The chain is built from TRBV6-5 and TRBJ2-7; D perhaps matches TRBD1 (6 bases). Germline V gene lookup returns CDR1 MNHEY and CDR2 SVGAGI. The CDR3 is made up of 14 amino acids. The V gene lost 0 bases and the J gene lost 4 bases, with 10 bases spanning the gap. The CDR3 region is CASSYSRQAYEQYV. The CDR3, as DNA: TGTGCCAGCAGTTACTCGAGACAGGCGTACGAGCAGTACGTC.

The rearrangement joins TRBV5-4 to TRBJ2-2; 10 bases are a match to TRBD1. V lost 5 bases to trimming and J lost 1 base; unmatched junction nucleotides: 5. This CDR3 region has 16 residues. The germline CDR1 and CDR2 sequences are SGHNT and YYREEE (reference sequence). The CDR3 region has the DNA TGTGCCAGCAGGCGGACAGGGGGTTGGAACACCGGGGAGCTGTTTTTT. Translation: CASRRTGGWNTGELFF.

This chain connects TRBV4-1 to TRBJ1-2, with 7 bases matching TRBD1. The CDR3 sequence is 15 residues long. Germline CDR1 reads MGHRA; CDR2 reads YSYEKL. The trim removed 0 bases at V and 8 bases at J, leaving 9 bases unmatched. CDR3 bases: TGCGCCAGCAGCCAAGATCGAGGGGGCGCGGAAGGCTACACCTTC. Translated, it gives CASSQDRGGAEGYTF.

V is TRBV24-1 and J is TRBJ1-2; D may be TRBD1 (5 bases). V was clipped by 2 bases and J by 3 bases, with 9 bases between them. CDR1 and CDR2 (germline): KGHDR, SFDVKD. There are 14 residues in the CDR3. The CDR3 coding sequence is TGTGCCACCAGTGATTCCCCACAGGACTATGGCTACACCTTC. This translates into CATSDSPQDYGYTF.

This rearrangement joins TRBV5-1 to TRBJ1-4; the D gene is possibly TRBD1 (5 bases). V lost 4 bases and J lost 7, with 11 bases in between. CDR3 length: 13 amino acids. Germline CDR1 is SGHRS and CDR2 is YFSETQ. CDR3 loop: CASSPGRGEKLFF. The DNA of the CDR3 is TGCGCCAGCAGCCCAGGGAGGGGTGAAAAACTGTTTTTT.

This clone appeared a single time. For the CDR3, the DNA is TGTGCCAGCAGTACACTAGCGGGACCCTACGAGCAGTACTTC. Translating it yields CASSTLAGPYEQYF. This chain joins TRBV27 and TRBJ2-7; the match to TRBD2 covers 10 bases. The germline V gene encodes CDR1 MNHEY and CDR2 SMNVEV (reference sequence). This CDR3 comprises 14 residues. V lost 5 bases and J lost 2; bases outside the gene matches: 3.

CDR3 residues: CASSEYRGTDTQYF. CDR3 DNA sequence: TGTGCCAGCAGTGAGTACAGGGGTACAGATACGCAGTATTTT. The chain employs TRBV6-1 and TRBJ2-3, with 7 positions matching TRBD1. Looked up from germline, CDR1 is MNHNS and CDR2 is SASEGT. There are 14 residues in the CDR3. J was trimmed by 3 bases and V by 3 bases; bases with no gene match: 3.

The gene calls are TRBV10-2 and TRBJ2-1, with D tentatively TRBD2 (5 bases). The CDR3 length is 16 residues. Per germline, CDR1 WSHSY and CDR2 SAAADI. The V and J ends lost 2 bases and 4 bases respectively, with 15 bases between them. CDR3 amino acids: CASSEQLVREYNEQFF. The DNA for the CDR3 is TGCGCCAGCAGTGAGCAGCTAGTTCGGGAATACAATGAGCAGTTCTTC.

The chain couples TRBV12-3 or TRBV12-4 to TRBJ1-4; D might be TRBD1 (5 bases). V was trimmed by 3 bases and J by 7 bases, leaving 6 bases between them. The CDR3 is made up of 12 amino acids. The CDR3 sequence: CASSFGGEKLFF. The DNA for the CDR3 is TGTGCCAGCAGTTTCGGGGGTGAAAAACTGTTTTTT.